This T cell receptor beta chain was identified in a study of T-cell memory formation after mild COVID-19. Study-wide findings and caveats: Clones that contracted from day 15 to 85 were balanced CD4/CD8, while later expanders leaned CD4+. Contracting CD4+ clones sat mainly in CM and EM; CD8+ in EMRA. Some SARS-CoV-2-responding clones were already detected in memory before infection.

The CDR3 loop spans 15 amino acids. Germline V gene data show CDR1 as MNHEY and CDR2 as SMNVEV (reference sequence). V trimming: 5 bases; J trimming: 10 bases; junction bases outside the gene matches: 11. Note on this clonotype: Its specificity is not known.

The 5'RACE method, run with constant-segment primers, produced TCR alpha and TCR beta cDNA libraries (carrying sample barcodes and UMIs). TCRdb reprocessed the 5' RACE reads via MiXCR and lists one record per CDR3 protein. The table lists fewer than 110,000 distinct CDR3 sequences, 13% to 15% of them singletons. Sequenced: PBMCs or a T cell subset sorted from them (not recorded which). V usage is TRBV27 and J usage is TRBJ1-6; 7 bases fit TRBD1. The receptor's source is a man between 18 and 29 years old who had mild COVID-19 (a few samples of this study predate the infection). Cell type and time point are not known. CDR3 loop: CASSTYRGRRSPLHF. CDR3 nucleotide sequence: TGTGCCAGCAGTACCTACAGGGGTCGCAGGTCACCCCTCCACTTT.